The 32 T cell receptor beta chains presented below share a single source sample, sequenced in a study of PD-1 blockade in classical Hodgkin lymphoma. Profiling relied on immunoSEQ multiplex PCR, and the TCRdb table lists in-frame clones only, not all of them. The table shows thousands of clones, with nearly 55% occurring only once. Every one of the patients relapsed after autologous stem cell transplantation (brentuximab vedotin exposure was variable). Investigators obtained CD8+ T cells from thawed PBMCs by magnetic negative selection. The material sequenced was CD8+ T cells from blood, taken at baseline. These receptors were taken from a human donor with classical Hodgkin lymphoma.

The rearrangement uses TRBV15 and TRBJ2-3; D gene unclear. The CDR3 consists of 16 residues. Germline V gene data show CDR1 as LNHNV and CDR2 as YYDKDF (reference sequence). V lost 3 bases and J lost 0, with 13 bases in between. CDR3 sequence: CATSSRVRISTDTQYF. The CDR3 DNA sequence: TGTGCCACCAGCAGTCGGGTCCGGATTAGCACAGATACGCAGTATTTT.

The chain is built from TRBV9 and TRBJ2-7; 10 positions agree with TRBD1. The CDR3 sequence is 15 residues long. Germline values: CDR1 SGDLS, CDR2 YYNGEE. The ends lost 0 bases at V and 5 bases at J; junction bases unmatched: 5. CDR3 sequence: CASSVDLGQGNEQYF. CDR3 nucleotide sequence: TGTGCCAGCAGCGTAGATTTGGGACAGGGGAACGAGCAGTACTTC.

This clone was counted between two and nine times. The J gene is TRBJ1-6, the V gene TRBV6-6, with a tentative D call TRBD1 (5 bases). This CDR3 has 15 residues. Germline loops: CDR1 MNHNY, CDR2 SVGAGI (reference sequence). Trimming took off 7 bases at V and 4 bases at J, with 14 bases between the two ends. CDR3 sequence reads: CASTRGPEYNSPLHF. The CDR3 bases are TGTGCCAGCACTCGGGGCCCCGAGTATAATTCACCCCTCCACTTT.

The CDR3 coding sequence is TGTGCCAGCAGTGAAGCCCTTGTCGGCCTTGTCCTGACTTTC. It translates to CASSEALVGLVLTF. The chain couples TRBV2 to TRBJ2-6; no reliable D call. Germline V lookup: CDR1 SNHLY, CDR2 FYNNEI. The CDR3 is made up of 14 amino acids. V shed 0 bases and J shed 13 bases, with 13 bases lying between them.

The chain recombines TRBV7-9 with TRBJ2-1; D perhaps matches TRBD2 (6 bases). CDR3 length: 19 residues. Trimming left V 1 base short and J 4 bases short, with 23 bases between. Germline V gives CDR1 SEHNR, CDR2 FQNEAQ (reference sequence). The CDR3: CASSLEPLWGSGTYNEQFF. The CDR3 region has the DNA TGTGCCAGCAGCTTAGAGCCCCTGTGGGGTAGCGGAACATACAATGAGCAGTTCTTC.

The chain uses TRBV30 and TRBJ1-5; D gene uncertain. This CDR3 has 13 residues. Trimming took off 0 bases at V and 6 bases at J, with 9 bases between the two ends. Germline V lookup: CDR1 GTSNPN, CDR2 SVGIG (reference sequence). CDR3 sequence reads: CAWSVDHGQPQHF. In nucleotides, the CDR3 is TGTGCCTGGAGTGTCGACCATGGTCAGCCCCAGCATTTT.

This chain links TRBV28 with TRBJ2-7, with 10 positions matching TRBD2. Germline V lookup: CDR1 MDHEN, CDR2 SYDVKM. The CDR3 consists of 14 residues. Trimming removed 2 bases from V and 4 bases from J; junction bases left unmatched: 2. In DNA form, the CDR3 reads TGTGCCAGCAGTTTACTAGCGGGAGAATACGAGCAGTACTTC. Its translation is CASSLLAGEYEQYF.

The chain carries TRBV7-6 and TRBJ1-4; D uncertain. CDR1 and CDR2 (germline): SGHVS, FNYEAQ. The CDR3 runs to 13 residues. V gave up 1 base and J gave up 8 bases, with 8 bases separating them. In DNA form, the CDR3 reads TGTGCCAGCAGCTTAGTTTTAGGGGAAAAACTGTTTTTT. Protein product: CASSLVLGEKLFF.

DNA of the CDR3: TGTGCCAGCAGCTTTACAGGGGTGAACAATCAGCCCCAGCATTTT. As protein: CASSFTGVNNQPQHF. This sequence joins TRBV7-2 and TRBJ1-5, with TRBD1 matching over 7 bases. This CDR3 contains 15 residues. CDR1 SGHTA and CDR2 FQGNSA come from the germline V gene. Trimming at V came to 3 bases and at J to 3 bases, leaving 5 bases not matched to a gene.

By sample share, this clone is large. V usage is TRBV7-9 and J usage is TRBJ1-5; D remains ambiguous. V lost 9 bases and J 6 bases, leaving 12 bases between the germline ends. This CDR3 has 12 residues. Germline assignment: CDR1 SEHNR and CDR2 FQNEAQ (reference sequence). The CDR3 region has the DNA TGTGCCAGTCCCATGGAGGGTCAGCCCCAGCATTTT. Amino acid sequence: CASPMEGQPQHF. Full variable domain (missing parts from reference TRBV7-9 and TRBJ1-5): DTGVSQNPRHKITKRGQNVTFRCDPISEHNRLYWYRQTLGQGPEFLTYFQNEAQLEKSRLLSDRFSAERPKGSFSTLEIQRTEQGDSAMYLCASPMEGQPQHFGDGTRLSIL.

V is TRBV19 and J is TRBJ1-1, with unresolved D. Germline assignment: CDR1 LNHDA and CDR2 SQIVND (reference sequence). Trimming shortened V by 4 bases and J by 9 bases, and 15 bases separated the two germline ends. The CDR3 covers 13 residues. In DNA form, the CDR3 reads TGTGCCAGTAGTAATTTCGAATCACAGAAAGCTTTCTTT. It specifies CASSNFESQKAFF.

The rearrangement links TRBV7-2 to TRBJ2-7; D is ambiguous. This CDR3 is 16 amino acids long. Germline V gene data show CDR1 as SGHTA and CDR2 as FQGNSA. Trimming took off 1 base at V and 0 bases at J, with 13 bases between the two ends. The DNA of the CDR3 is TGTGCCAGCAGCTTAGGGGGTCGTACAGCCTCCTACGAGCAGTACTTC. This encodes CASSLGGRTASYEQYF.

This sequence joins TRBV11-2 and TRBJ2-1; no reliable D call. V was pared by 1 base and J by 6 bases, with 16 bases between. Germline values: CDR1 SGHAT, CDR2 FQNNGV. This CDR3 contains 16 residues. In DNA form, the CDR3 reads TGTGCCAGCAGCTTAGGGCAGGCCTTTCTGGTCAATGAGCAGTTCTTC. Its translation: CASSLGQAFLVNEQFF.

The chain has TRBV28 and TRBJ2-3; D gene ambiguous. The CDR3 spans 15 residues. Deletions cut 6 bases from V and 2 bases from J, with 15 bases between. Germline CDR1 MDHEN, CDR2 SYDVKM. This CDR3 is CASSSTSRHTDTQYF. CDR3 bases: TGTGCCAGCAGCTCCACAAGCCGACACACAGATACGCAGTATTTT.

The chain carries TRBV7-9 and TRBJ1-3, with D possibly matching TRBD1 (6 bases). Trimming took 1 base from V and 4 from J, leaving 11 bases between them. CDR1 and CDR2 (germline): SEHNR, FQNEAQ (reference sequence). The CDR3 totals 15 residues. The CDR3 spells CASSLEGGTGNTIYF. The CDR3 DNA reads TGTGCCAGCAGCTTAGAGGGGGGAACCGGAAACACCATATATTTT. The full variable domain, rest sourced from reference TRBV7-9 and TRBJ1-3, is DTGVSQNPRHKITKRGQNVTFRCDPISEHNRLYWYRQTLGQGPEFLTYFQNEAQLEKSRLLSDRFSAERPKGSFSTLEIQRTEQGDSAMYLCASSLEGGTGNTIYFGEGSWLTVV.

The V and J genes are TRBV2 and TRBJ1-2, with a tentative D call TRBD1 (5 bases). The CDR3 covers 14 residues. Trimming cost V 4 bases and J 4 bases, with 13 bases left between them. The germline CDR1 and CDR2 sequences are SNHLY and FYNNEI. The CDR3 sequence is CASSVKGGAYGYTF. The CDR3 DNA reads TGTGCCAGCAGTGTGAAGGGAGGGGCCTATGGCTACACCTTC.

Only a few counts were recorded for this clone. V is TRBV28 and J is TRBJ1-1, with 8 nucleotides matching TRBD1. From germline, CDR1 is MDHEN and CDR2 SYDVKM. This CDR3 has 15 amino acids. With 3 bases clipped from V and 1 base from J, the junction kept 4 bases outside the gene matches. As DNA, the CDR3 is TGTGCCAGCAGTTTCAGGGGGCAGGGGAACACTGAAGCTTTCTTT. It translates to CASSFRGQGNTEAFF.

This clone is large. The chain links TRBV6-5 to TRBJ2-2; TRBD1 matches 7 bases. Per germline, CDR1 MNHEY and CDR2 SVGAGI. The junction had 6 bases not matched to a gene; V was cut back by 7 bases and J by 1 base. This CDR3 contains 15 residues. This CDR3 reads CASTYNRGNTGELFF. CDR3 in DNA: TGTGCCAGCACCTATAACAGGGGGAACACCGGGGAGCTGTTTTTT.

This sequence joins TRBV7-9 and TRBJ2-5, with D unclear. The CDR3 is 15 residues long. V lost 1 base and J 4 bases, leaving 13 bases between the germline ends. From germline, CDR1 is SEHNR and CDR2 FQNEAQ (reference sequence). DNA for the CDR3: TGTGCCAGCAGCTTAGGGTATGATCGTACAGAGACCCAGTACTTC. Translation gives CASSLGYDRTETQYF.

The chain carries TRBV30 and TRBJ2-7, with D unresolved. Between the trimmed V and J ends, which lost 1 base and 2 bases, there was a span of 12 bases. Germline loops: CDR1 GTSNPN, CDR2 SVGIG (reference sequence). This CDR3 is built from 14 residues. The CDR3 coding sequence is TGTGCCTGGAGTGGGGAACAGCTCCCCTACGAGCAGTACTTC. Encoded protein: CAWSGEQLPYEQYF.

The chain combines TRBV6-5 with TRBJ2-1; D not resolved. There are 13 residues in the CDR3. Germline loops: CDR1 MNHEY, CDR2 SVGAGI. V gave up 4 bases and J gave up 14 bases, with 18 bases separating them. The CDR3 coding sequence is TGTGCCAGCAGTTCGCACACCGGTTGGGTGGAGTTCTTC. Residues: CASSSHTGWVEFF.

This chain links TRBV28 with TRBJ2-7; 7 bases match TRBD2. Looked up from germline, CDR1 is MDHEN and CDR2 is SYDVKM. V was pared by 3 bases and J by 3 bases, with 5 bases of the junction left unmatched. The CDR3 covers 14 residues. The CDR3 bases are TGTGCCAGCAGTTTTCAGCGGGATCTCTACGAGCAGTACTTC. Translated: CASSFQRDLYEQYF.

CDR3 in amino acids: CASSPRLGGPVNTGELFF. CDR3 bases: TGTGCCAGCAGCCCACGGTTAGGGGGACCGGTGAACACCGGGGAGCTGTTTTTT. This chain uses TRBV5-4 with TRBJ2-2; D is possibly TRBD1 (6 bases). CDR1 and CDR2 from the germline V gene are SGHNT and YYREEE (reference sequence). The CDR3 is 18 amino acids. V dropped 4 bases and J dropped 1 base, with 20 bases sitting between them.

This sequence joins TRBV9 and TRBJ2-2, with TRBD1 identical over 8 bases. CDR3 length equals 15 residues. J lost 2 bases, V lost 2 bases, and 2 bases had no gene match. Germline V gene lookup returns CDR1 SGDLS and CDR2 YYNGEE. CDR3 loop: CASSVTGVNTGELFF. The CDR3 DNA reads TGTGCCAGCAGCGTGACAGGGGTTAACACCGGGGAGCTGTTTTTT. Based on the CDR3 plus reference TRBV9 and TRBJ2-2, the full variable domain is DSGVTQTPKHLITATGQRVTLRCSPRSGDLSVYWYQQSLDQGLQFLIQYYNGEERAKGNILERFSAQQFPDLHSELNLSSLELGDSALYFCASSVTGVNTGELFFGEGSRLTVL.

By sample share, this clone is medium-sized (0.01 to 0.1%). The gene calls are TRBV7-6 and TRBJ1-1; possible D gene TRBD1, 6 bases. Germline V lookup: CDR1 SGHVS, CDR2 FNYEAQ. Trimming took off 4 bases at V and 4 bases at J, with 16 bases between the two ends. This CDR3 contains 15 residues. The CDR3 sequence: CASSWGHQTGTEAFF. CDR3 in DNA: TGTGCCAGCAGCTGGGGACACCAGACGGGCACTGAAGCTTTCTTT.

The chain links TRBV7-2 to TRBJ2-5; the match to TRBD2 covers 7 bases. The ends lost 1 base at V and 5 bases at J; junction bases unmatched: 4. This CDR3 has 14 residues. Germline V CDR1 and CDR2: SGHTA, FQGNSA. The CDR3 region has the DNA TGTGCCAGCAGCTTAGGCGGGAGAAGGGAGACCCAGTACTTC. Translating gives CASSLGGRRETQYF. The full variable domain, rest sourced from reference TRBV7-2 and TRBJ2-5, is GAGVSQSPSNKVTEKGKDVELRCDPISGHTALYWYRQSLGQGLEFLIYFQGNSAPDKSGLPSDRFSAERTGGSVSTLTIQRTQQEDSAVYLCASSLGGRRETQYFGPGTRLLVL.

The rearrangement joins TRBV28 to TRBJ2-5; 7 positions agree with TRBD2. CDR1 is MDHEN and CDR2 is SYDVKM in the germline V gene. This CDR3 is built from 15 residues. V was pared by 2 bases and J by 9 bases, with 12 bases of the junction left unmatched. CDR3: CASSLPGLGESPQYF. The CDR3 DNA reads TGTGCCAGCAGTTTACCCGGACTAGGTGAGAGTCCCCAGTACTTC.

This rearrangement joins TRBV27 to TRBJ2-7; TRBD2 is a possible D gene (6 bases). V was shortened by 4 bases and J by 1 base, with 8 bases between the two germline ends. The CDR3 runs to 13 residues. Germline loops: CDR1 MNHEY, CDR2 SMNVEV (reference sequence). CDR3 loop: CASSYAGSYEQYF. As DNA, the CDR3 is TGTGCCAGCAGTTATGCGGGATCCTACGAGCAGTACTTC.

The genes are TRBV28 and TRBJ1-2, with D maybe TRBD1 (5 bases). Germline V gives CDR1 MDHEN, CDR2 SYDVKM. The ends were cut back, 3 bases at V and 5 bases at J, with 10 bases in the middle. The CDR3 runs 13 residues. CDR3 coding DNA: TGTGCCAGCAGTTTGAGTCGACAGTATGGCTACACCTTC. It translates to CASSLSRQYGYTF.

The V gene is TRBV6-5, the J gene TRBJ2-1; D is unresolved. This CDR3 spans 14 amino acids. The germline V gene encodes CDR1 MNHEY and CDR2 SVGAGI. Deletions cut 2 bases from V and 4 bases from J, with 9 bases between. CDR3: CASSYPSMYNEQFF. DNA for the CDR3: TGTGCCAGCAGTTACCCCTCCATGTACAATGAGCAGTTCTTC.

The rearrangement links TRBV27 to TRBJ1-2; 8 nucleotides match TRBD1. The junction had 9 bases not matched to a gene; V was cut back by 4 bases and J by 5 bases. Germline V CDR1 and CDR2: MNHEY, SMNVEV (reference sequence). This CDR3 comprises 15 residues. In nucleotides, the CDR3 is TGTGCCAGCAGTTACGGTGTGACAGGGGAATATGGCTACACCTTC. This gives the protein CASSYGVTGEYGYTF.

V gene TRBV4-2 combines with J gene TRBJ2-1; unclear D gene. Germline CDR1 and CDR2: LGHNA and YNFKEQ. Trimming took off 0 bases at V and 8 bases at J, with 14 bases between the two ends. This CDR3 is built from 15 residues. CDR3 in amino acids: CASSQDTAIGYEQFF. The CDR3 DNA reads TGTGCCAGCAGCCAAGATACGGCAATCGGGTATGAGCAGTTCTTC.